Listed here are 27 T cell receptor beta chains from one sample, sequenced in a study of blood T cells in healthy people across ages. Combining a sample-barcoded 5' primer with a J-beta primer mix, a second PCR ran for roughly 7 to 11 cycles. TCRdb ran MiXCR on the 5' RACE reads and lists one entry per CDR3 protein. The sample includes 720,000 or so distinct CDR3 sequences, approximately 40% of them seen just once. Specimen: blood. All receptors derive from a man older than 75 in good health.

CDR3 loop: CASSQVSQGQETQYF. CDR3 coding DNA: TGCGCCAGCAGCCAAGTCAGTCAGGGGCAAGAGACCCAGTACTTC. This chain links TRBV4-3 with TRBJ2-5; tentative D call: TRBD1 (6 bases). This CDR3 spans 15 amino acids. From germline, CDR1 is LGHNA and CDR2 YSLEER. Trimming stripped 1 base from V and 2 bases from J, with 11 bases between.

The chain combines TRBV4-3 with TRBJ2-2, with 10 nucleotides matching TRBD2. The CDR3 extends over 17 amino acids. The germline CDR1 and CDR2 sequences are LGHNA and YSLEER. V shed 4 bases and J 3 bases; nucleotides not matched to a gene: 8. The CDR3 protein is CASSRVLAGRDTGELFF. The CDR3, as DNA: TGCGCCAGCAGCCGAGTACTAGCGGGAAGGGACACCGGGGAGCTGTTTTTT.

In this sample, this clonotype turned up a few times. A read error may account for a junction end that differs from germline. The chain is built from TRBV11-2 and TRBJ2-7; 8 nucleotides agree with TRBD1. This CDR3 has 14 amino acids. Germline CDR1 SGHAT, CDR2 FQNNGV. For the CDR3, the DNA is TGTGCCGGCAGCACCGGGACAGGTTACTACGAGCAGTACTTC. It codes for CAGSTGTGYYEQYF. The full variable domain, rest sourced from reference TRBV11-2 and TRBJ2-7, is EAGVAQSPRYKIIEKRQSVAFWCNPISGHATLYWYQQILGQGPKLLIQFQNNGVVDDSQLPKDRFSAERLKGVDSTLKIQPAKLEDSAVYLCAGSTGTGYYEQYFGPGTRLTVT.

This chain links TRBV12-3 or TRBV12-4 with TRBJ1-2; D not resolved. V dropped 3 bases and J dropped 2 bases, with 13 bases sitting between them. This CDR3 is 15 amino acids long. CDR3 sequence: CASSFNPGVNYGYTF. In nucleotides, the CDR3 is TGTGCCAGCAGTTTCAACCCAGGAGTCAACTATGGCTACACCTTC.

The chain has TRBV20-1 and TRBJ2-7, with 10 positions matching TRBD2. The V gene's germline CDR1 is DFQATT and CDR2 SNEGSKA (reference sequence). This CDR3 contains 15 residues. V shed 2 bases, J shed 4 bases, and the junction held 8 bases outside the gene matches. CDR3 loop: CSARLSGGRVYEQYF. The DNA for the CDR3 is TGCAGTGCTAGACTTAGCGGGGGGCGGGTATACGAGCAGTACTTC.

The rearrangement links TRBV14 to TRBJ2-7; 8 bases align to TRBD1. The germline V gene has CDR1 SGHDN and CDR2 FVKESK. The CDR3 has 16 residues. The V gene end was trimmed by 4 bases and the J gene end by 3 bases; junction bases not matched to a gene: 11. The CDR3 DNA sequence: TGTGCCAGCAGCCCCCTCACAGGGGGACAGTACTACGAGCAGTACTTC. Encoded protein: CASSPLTGGQYYEQYF.

The chain carries TRBV4-3 and TRBJ2-1, with TRBD2 as a possible D gene (5 bases). Germline values: CDR1 LGHNA, CDR2 YSLEER. The V and J ends lost 2 bases and 8 bases respectively, with 13 bases between them. CDR3 length: 14 amino acids. CDR3 coding DNA: TGCGCCAGCAGCCAAAGGTCCTCCGGGGATGAGCAGTTCTTC. This encodes CASSQRSSGDEQFF.

V usage is TRBV7-2 and J usage is TRBJ1-1; D gene ambiguous. CDR1 and CDR2 from the germline V gene are SGHTA and FQGNSA. V lost 3 bases and J 7 bases, leaving 9 bases between the germline ends. The CDR3 loop spans 12 amino acids. The CDR3 nucleotides are TGTGCCAGCAGCTTCGCTTCGGGTGAAGCTTTCTTT. It codes for CASSFASGEAFF. Variable domain in full (rest from reference TRBV7-2 and TRBJ1-1): GAGVSQSPSNKVTEKGKDVELRCDPISGHTALYWYRQSLGQGLEFLIYFQGNSAPDKSGLPSDRFSAERTGGSVSTLTIQRTQQEDSAVYLCASSFASGEAFFGQGTRLTVV.

V gene TRBV27 combines with J gene TRBJ1-4, with 9 bases lining up with TRBD1. The V gene end was trimmed by 7 bases and the J gene end by 5 bases; junction bases not matched to a gene: 5. This CDR3 has 14 amino acids. Germline lookup yields CDR1 MNHEY and CDR2 SMNVEV (reference sequence). CDR3 amino acids: CASTGGTGNEKLFF. In DNA, the CDR3 is TGTGCCAGCACTGGCGGGACAGGGAATGAAAAACTGTTTTTT.

The rearrangement links TRBV18 to TRBJ2-5; 11 nucleotides agree with TRBD2. Germline trimming cut 3 bases from V and 4 bases from J; bases unmatched to any gene: 7. CDR1 and CDR2 (germline): KGHSH, LQKENI. The CDR3 is made up of 16 amino acids. This CDR3 is CASSPESGLAGETQYF. Here the CDR3 DNA reads TGTGCCAGCTCACCTGAATCAGGACTAGCGGGAGAGACCCAGTACTTC. Drawing the rest from reference TRBV18 and TRBJ2-5, the complete variable domain is NAGVMQNPRHLVRRRGQEARLRCSPMKGHSHVYWYRQLPEEGLKFMVYLQKENIIDESGMPKERFSAEFPKEGPSILRIQQVVRGDSAAYFCASSPESGLAGETQYFGPGTRLLVL.

The V and J genes are TRBV28 and TRBJ1-4; D not certain. V was shortened by 5 bases and J by 3 bases, with 13 bases between the two germline ends. In germline, CDR1 is MDHEN, CDR2 SYDVKM. The CDR3 loop spans 15 amino acids. In DNA form, the CDR3 reads TGTGCCAGCAGTCCCCATTCGACACCTAATGAAAAACTGTTTTTT. Its protein is CASSPHSTPNEKLFF.

V and J are TRBV13 and TRBJ1-1, with D unclear. CDR3 size: 14 residues. From germline, CDR1 is PRHDT and CDR2 FYEKMQ (reference sequence). Trimming removed 1 base from V and 1 base from J, with 7 bases in between. CDR3 sequence: CASSLVRGNTEAFF. CDR3 coding DNA: TGTGCCAGCAGCTTAGTTCGAGGGAACACTGAAGCTTTCTTT.

The table lists this clonotype with a few counts. The V and J genes are TRBV6-2 or TRBV6-3 and TRBJ2-1, with D possibly matching TRBD1 (5 bases). The germline V gene has CDR1 MNHEY and CDR2 SVGEGT. This CDR3 spans 14 amino acids. Trimming removed 1 base from V and 4 bases from J, with 8 bases in between. This CDR3 is CASSYWGTYNEQFF. In DNA, the CDR3 is TGTGCCAGCAGTTACTGGGGCACTTACAATGAGCAGTTCTTC.

The V call is TRBV7-2, the J call TRBJ1-5; tentatively, D is TRBD1 (6 bases). The CDR3 contains 15 residues. V was pared by 2 bases and J by 4 bases, with 12 bases between. CDR1 and CDR2 from the germline V gene are SGHTA and FQGNSA. In nucleotides, the CDR3 is TGTGCCAGCAGCTTAAGTTGGCAGGGGAATCAGCCCCAGCATTTT. Translated, it gives CASSLSWQGNQPQHF.

The chain employs TRBV27 and TRBJ2-1, with D possibly TRBD1 on 6 matching bases. The CDR3 is made up of 14 amino acids. CDR1 is MNHEY and CDR2 is SMNVEV in the germline V gene (reference sequence). Trimming shortened V by 2 bases and J by 8 bases, and 13 bases separated the two germline ends. This CDR3 reads CASSLQGRFDEQFF. The CDR3 DNA is TGTGCCAGCAGTTTACAGGGGAGATTTGATGAGCAGTTCTTC.

This clonotype was seen more than once but under ten times. Here the CDR3 DNA reads TGTGCCAGCAGTGAAGTGAGGGCGGGCAACTATGGCTACACCTTC. This encodes CASSEVRAGNYGYTF. The V gene is TRBV6-1, the J gene TRBJ1-2; D unresolved. Per germline, CDR1 MNHNS and CDR2 SASEGT. This CDR3 comprises 15 residues. V was trimmed by 1 base and J by 2 bases, leaving 11 bases between them.

This clonotype came up once. The chain links TRBV2 to TRBJ2-7; the match to TRBD2 covers 8 bases. The CDR3 totals 15 residues. CDR1 and CDR2 (germline): SNHLY, FYNNEI. V shed 8 bases and J 7 bases; nucleotides not matched to a gene: 16. The CDR3 nucleotides are TGTGCCAGCCAAGCAGGGCGGGGGGACCACAATGAGCAGTACTTC. The encoded protein is CASQAGRGDHNEQYF.

This clonotype has just a few counts. The chain recombines TRBV4-2 with TRBJ1-4; 8 bases agree with TRBD1. The CDR3 is 14 amino acids. V was pared by 0 bases and J by 8 bases, with 2 bases of the junction left unmatched. Germline assignment: CDR1 LGHNA and CDR2 YNFKEQ. In DNA, the CDR3 is TGTGCCAGCAGCCAAGAGTACAGGGGGGAAAAACTGTTTTTT. Its translation is CASSQEYRGEKLFF.

This chain uses TRBV12-3 or TRBV12-4 with TRBJ2-5; 7 bases map to TRBD1. The CDR3 covers 14 residues. After removal of 5 bases from V and 4 bases from J, the junction contained 7 bases not matched to a gene. The CDR3 sequence is CASSHGTARETQYF. CDR3 in DNA: TGTGCCAGCAGTCACGGGACAGCTCGAGAGACCCAGTACTTC.

The chain couples TRBV6-1 to TRBJ2-7; 10 bases agree with TRBD1. Germline trimming cut 3 bases from V and 0 bases from J; bases unmatched to any gene: 8. The CDR3 contains 17 residues. Germline CDR1 and CDR2: MNHNS and SASEGT. In nucleotides, the CDR3 is TGTGCCAGCAGTGACTGGGGGGGACAGGGGAGCTCCTACGAGCAGTACTTC. Translation gives CASSDWGGQGSSYEQYF.

This clonotype has only one observation. V and J are TRBV3-1 and TRBJ2-5; D might be TRBD1 (6 bases). Trimming pared 1 base from V and 4 bases from J, leaving 16 bases between. The germline V gene has CDR1 LGHDT and CDR2 YNNKEL (reference sequence). The CDR3 has 16 amino acids. The DNA for the CDR3 is TGTGCCAGCAGCCAAGCACCAGGGGCCAGGGGAGAGACCCAGTACTTC. Protein: CASSQAPGARGETQYF.

The chain is built from TRBV20-1 and TRBJ2-7, with D perhaps matching TRBD1 (5 bases). Germline CDR1 and CDR2: DFQATT and SNEGSKA (reference sequence). V lost 0 bases, J lost 2 bases, and 11 bases lay in between. The CDR3 covers 14 residues. The CDR3 bases are TGCAGTGCTAGAGATCAGGGCGGTCCCTACGAGCAGTACTTC. Protein product: CSARDQGGPYEQYF.

In this sample, this clonotype turned up many times. The rearrangement links TRBV20-1 to TRBJ2-3; perhaps TRBD2 as D (7 bases). V was cut by 3 bases and J by 2 bases, with 15 bases left in between. CDR3 length equals 15 residues. Germline values: CDR1 DFQATT, CDR2 SNEGSKA (reference sequence). As DNA, the CDR3 is TGCAGTGCTAGCTTTGCGGGGGCCAACACAGATACGCAGTATTTT. Encoded protein: CSASFAGANTDTQYF.

The chain recombines TRBV5-5 with TRBJ2-2; possibly TRBD1 for D (7 bases). There are 15 residues in the CDR3. The V end lost 4 bases, the J end lost 3 bases, and 13 bases lay between the germline ends. The germline V gene encodes CDR1 SGHKS and CDR2 YYEKEE (reference sequence). CDR3 coding DNA: TGTGCCAGCAGCCCCAGGGGGGCCGACACCGGGGAGCTGTTTTTT. It is translated as CASSPRGADTGELFF.

This clonotype has just a few counts. The gene calls are TRBV4-1 and TRBJ1-2; D unresolved. CDR3 length equals 15 residues. Trimming shortened V by 1 base and J by 8 bases, and 17 bases separated the two germline ends. CDR1 MGHRA and CDR2 YSYEKL come from the germline V gene. The DNA of the CDR3 is TGCGCCAGCAGCCAAGTCAGTACGGAGTTGGGGGGCTACACCTTC. It encodes CASSQVSTELGGYTF.

This sequence joins TRBV11-2 and TRBJ2-5; 8 bases are a match to TRBD2. The trim removed 5 bases at V and 9 bases at J, leaving 14 bases unmatched. The V gene's germline CDR1 is SGHAT and CDR2 FQNNGV. The length of the CDR3 is 15 residues. The CDR3 sequence: CASSLGVAGLTAQYF. In DNA form, the CDR3 reads TGTGCCAGCAGCCTTGGAGTAGCGGGGCTCACGGCCCAGTACTTC.

Comments on this clonotype: A single base separates this from a much larger clone, so it may be a read error. The chain employs TRBV29-1 and TRBJ2-5; D is uncertain. The end of the DNA fits TRBJ2-7 better, so the J call may be wrong. The length of the CDR3 is 13 residues. Germline CDR1 SQVTM, CDR2 ANQGSEA. This chain's CDR3 is CSVARIDNYEQYF. CDR3 nucleotide sequence: TGCAGCGTTGCCCGGATAGATAACTACGAGCAGTACTTC.